One sample yielded the 23 T cell receptor beta chains listed below, sequenced in a study of post-analysis software for immune sequencing data. These receptors' targets are unknown. Findings of the study overall: TRBV segments more frequent in patients than in controls numbered several and included TRBV5-6, TRBV5-1 and TRBV20-1.

Built from TCR beta cDNA, the libraries had unique molecular identifiers in them. TCRdb analysed the PCR reads with MiXCR anew, one entry per CDR3 protein. The sample carries around 710,000 distinct CDR3 sequences, approximately 44% recorded once. Sequences were obtained from blood. These receptors all come from a girl aged 5-17 years with multiple sclerosis.

The V gene is TRBV24-1, the J gene TRBJ1-5; D remains unclear. CDR3 size: 15 residues. Germline V gene lookup returns CDR1 KGHDR and CDR2 SFDVKD. Trimming left V 2 bases short and J 2 bases short, with 9 bases between. CDR3 in amino acids: CATSDSSMGNQPQHF. Written as DNA, the CDR3 is TGTGCCACCAGTGATTCCTCCATGGGCAATCAGCCCCAGCATTTT.

The chain carries TRBV27 and TRBJ2-3; no clear D. V lost 2 bases, J lost 6 bases, and 9 bases lay in between. The germline CDR1 and CDR2 sequences are MNHEY and SMNVEV (reference sequence). The CDR3 runs 13 residues. CDR3 DNA: TGTGCCAGCAGTTTAAAGCGCAGCGATACGCAGTATTTT. This codes for CASSLKRSDTQYF.

J is TRBJ1-2 and V is TRBV7-3; D gene unclear. Germline V CDR1 and CDR2: SGHTA, FQGTGA. Deletions cut 1 base from V and 8 bases from J, with 23 bases between. This CDR3 region has 17 residues. CDR3 in amino acids: CASSLILFYDGRDGYTF. The CDR3 region has the DNA TGTGCCAGCAGCTTAATACTATTCTACGACGGCCGAGACGGCTACACCTTC. Supplemented by reference TRBV7-3 and TRBJ1-2, the full variable domain reads GAGVSQTPSNKVTEKGKYVELRCDPISGHTALYWYRQSLGQGPEFLIYFQGTGAADDSGLPNDRFFAVRPEGSVSTLKIQRTERGDSAVYLCASSLILFYDGRDGYTFGSGTRLTVV.

This chain connects TRBV20-1 to TRBJ2-3, with a weak D call TRBD1 (8 bases). CDR1 and CDR2 (germline): DFQATT, SNEGSKA (reference sequence). This CDR3 region has 16 residues. V was trimmed by 5 bases and J by 5 bases, leaving 23 bases between them. The CDR3 sequence: CSASTGGGIAGDTQYF. The CDR3 bases are TGCAGTGCTTCTACAGGGGGTGGAATAGCGGGAGATACGCAGTATTTT.

This clonotype has just a few counts. The chain is built from TRBV12-3 or TRBV12-4 and TRBJ2-7, with 9 bases fitting TRBD2. V trimming: 1 base; J trimming: 0 bases; junction bases outside the gene matches: 4. The CDR3 spans 16 residues. CDR3 in amino acids: CASSLGNSGSSYEQYF. The CDR3, as DNA: TGTGCCAGCAGTTTAGGTAATAGCGGGAGCTCCTACGAGCAGTACTTC.

For the CDR3, the DNA is TGCAGCTTCTGGGAGGCATCCTACAATGAGCAGTTCTTC. Protein sequence: CSFWEASYNEQFF. The rearrangement links TRBV29-1 to TRBJ2-1; weak D call: TRBD2 (6 bases). Trimming stripped 8 bases from V and 1 base from J, with 12 bases between. This CDR3 spans 13 amino acids. Germline assignment: CDR1 SQVTM and CDR2 ANQGSEA.

This clonotype has just a few counts. V is TRBV27 and J is TRBJ1-1; 10 positions agree with TRBD1. The V and J ends lost 3 bases and 3 bases, in that order; junction bases with no gene match: 7. Germline CDR1 is MNHEY and CDR2 is SMNVEV (reference sequence). The CDR3 has 16 residues. The CDR3 DNA reads as TGTGCCAGCAGTTTGTCGGGACAGGGGAGGGACACTGAAGCTTTCTTT. It is translated as CASSLSGQGRDTEAFF.

This clonotype was detected a few times. The V call is TRBV12-3 or TRBV12-4, the J call TRBJ2-3; 10 bases line up with TRBD2. CDR3 length equals 16 residues. V lost 7 bases and J lost 1; bases outside the gene matches: 8. The CDR3, as DNA: TGTGCCAGCACCCCGCATCTAGCGGGAGGCACAGATACGCAGTATTTT. Protein sequence: CASTPHLAGGTDTQYF.

This clonotype was seen only once. This chain uses TRBV5-5 with TRBJ2-1, with a tentative D call TRBD1 (5 bases). Looked up from germline, CDR1 is SGHKS and CDR2 is YYEKEE (reference sequence). The V and J ends lost 0 bases and 9 bases respectively, with 13 bases between them. The CDR3 is 14 amino acids. CDR3 nucleotides: TGTGCCAGCAGCTTGGAGGCAGGGCGCGGTGAGCAGTTCTTC. Amino acid sequence: CASSLEAGRGEQFF. Together with reference TRBV5-5 and TRBJ2-1, the CDR3 gives the full variable domain: DAGVTQSPTHLIKTRGQQVTLRCSPISGHKSVSWYQQVLGQGPQFIFQYYEKEERGRGNFPDRFSARQFPNYSSELNVNALLLGDSALYLCASSLEAGRGEQFFGPGTRLTVL.

This clonotype was counted a few times. V is TRBV29-1 and J is TRBJ2-7, with 15 bases aligning to TRBD2. Germline-derived CDR1 and CDR2 are SQVTM and ANQGSEA. This CDR3 has 14 residues. Trimming took 5 bases from V and 6 from J; bases not matched to a gene: 5. In nucleotides, the CDR3 is TGCAGCGTTCGGACTAGCGGGAGGGGCTCCGAGCAGTACTTC. Protein: CSVRTSGRGSEQYF.

This sequence joins TRBV27 and TRBJ2-3, with unresolved D. The CDR3 runs to 17 residues. Germline CDR1 reads MNHEY; CDR2 reads SMNVEV (reference sequence). Trimming stripped 5 bases from V and 2 bases from J, with 20 bases between. CDR3 in amino acids: CASSPLRWSVHTDTQYF. CDR3 DNA: TGTGCCAGCAGTCCCCTAAGATGGAGTGTGCACACAGATACGCAGTATTTT.

This clonotype was picked up a small number of times. The chain employs TRBV20-1 and TRBJ2-2; D ambiguous. Deletions cut 5 bases from V and 2 bases from J, with 6 bases between. The CDR3 is made up of 12 amino acids. Germline V CDR1 and CDR2: DFQATT, SNEGSKA (reference sequence). CDR3 coding DNA: TGCAGTGCTTCCCTCAACACCGGGGAGCTGTTTTTT. Translating it yields CSASLNTGELFF.

J is TRBJ1-1 and V is TRBV12-3 or TRBV12-4; the D is unclear. Trimming shortened V by 2 bases and J by 3 bases, and 10 bases separated the two germline ends. This CDR3 region has 14 residues. For the CDR3, the DNA is TGTGCCAGCAGTTTACGGGGTGGGTACACTGAAGCTTTCTTT. Translation: CASSLRGGYTEAFF.

The chain employs TRBV15 and TRBJ1-2; 8 bases are shared with TRBD1. The junction had 11 bases not matched to a gene; V was cut back by 0 bases and J by 8 bases. CDR3 length: 16 amino acids. Germline CDR1 reads LNHNV; CDR2 reads YYDKDF (reference sequence). CDR3 loop: CATSRDGTGGSGGYTF. CDR3 sequence (DNA): TGTGCCACCAGCAGAGACGGGACAGGCGGTTCGGGAGGCTACACCTTC.

This clonotype came up a few times. The V and J genes are TRBV20-1 and TRBJ2-5; D possibly corresponds to TRBD2 (5 bases). V gave up 4 bases and J gave up 5 bases, with 11 bases separating them. The CDR3 is 12 residues long. Germline V gives CDR1 DFQATT, CDR2 SNEGSKA (reference sequence). CDR3: CSATQSGETQYF. The CDR3 coding sequence is TGCAGTGCTACTCAATCGGGGGAGACCCAGTACTTC.

This clonotype came up a few times. The CDR3 DNA reads as TGTGCCAGCTCTACTCGGCAATGGTCTTACGAGCAGTACTTC. Protein product: CASSTRQWSYEQYF. The rearrangement links TRBV28 to TRBJ2-5; D is ambiguous. The DNA end is a closer match to TRBJ2-7, so the J assignment may be wrong. Germline lookup yields CDR1 MDHEN and CDR2 SYDVKM. The CDR3 totals 14 residues.

J is TRBJ2-7 and V is TRBV6-6, with TRBD2 matching over 8 bases. Germline loops: CDR1 MNHNY, CDR2 SVGAGI (reference sequence). J gave up 0 bases and V 5 bases, and 6 bases lay outside the gene matches. The CDR3 is 15 residues long. CDR3 residues: CASSASGGSSYEQYF. In DNA form, the CDR3 reads TGTGCCAGCAGTGCCTCGGGAGGGAGCTCCTACGAGCAGTACTTC.

DNA for the CDR3: TGTGCCAGCAGCGTAGGGGGAGGCACCCGGGACACCCAGTACTTC. Amino acid sequence: CASSVGGGTRDTQYF. The chain is built from TRBV9 and TRBJ2-7; either TRBD1 or TRBD2 may fit D (6 bases each). In germline, CDR1 is SGDLS, CDR2 YYNGEE. The CDR3 contains 15 residues. Trimming cost V 0 bases and J 10 bases, with 20 bases left between them.

CDR3 in amino acids: CASARAVSYEQYF. CDR3 nucleotide sequence: TGTGCCAGCGCCCGGGCAGTCTCCTACGAGCAGTACTTC. This chain connects TRBV28 to TRBJ2-7; D remains ambiguous. V lost 8 bases and J lost 0, with 11 bases in between. This CDR3 is 13 amino acids long. The germline V gene encodes CDR1 MDHEN and CDR2 SYDVKM.

This clonotype has more than one count but fewer than ten. The J gene is TRBJ2-3, the V gene TRBV10-3; 8 bases agree with TRBD2. V was pared by 6 bases and J by 4 bases, with 9 bases of the junction left unmatched. The germline CDR1 and CDR2 sequences are ENHRY and SYGVKD. This CDR3 is 15 amino acids long. The CDR3 reads CAISAQLAAADTQYF. CDR3 in DNA: TGTGCCATCAGCGCGCAACTAGCGGCGGCAGATACGCAGTATTTT.

J is TRBJ2-7 and V is TRBV7-2; TRBD2 matches 11 bases. The CDR3 has 17 amino acids. J lost 2 bases, V lost 3 bases, and 9 bases had no gene match. The germline gives CDR1 SGHTA, CDR2 FQGNSA. The CDR3 spells CASSFPGLAGDPYEQYF. The CDR3 DNA is TGTGCCAGCAGCTTTCCAGGACTAGCGGGTGATCCCTACGAGCAGTACTTC.

The chain has TRBV7-8 and TRBJ2-4; TRBD2 matches 10 bases. The J call is in doubt because the DNA end fits TRBJ2-7 better. This CDR3 region has 16 residues. In germline, CDR1 is SGHVS, CDR2 FQNEAQ. For the CDR3, the DNA is TGTGCCAGCAGCTTAGCCAAACTAGCGGGAATGTACGAGCAGTACTTC. Protein product: CASSLAKLAGMYEQYF.

The rearrangement uses TRBV20-1 and TRBJ2-3, with D perhaps given as TRBD1 or TRBD2 (6 bases each). The CDR3 spans 15 residues. The germline V gene encodes CDR1 DFQATT and CDR2 SNEGSKA (reference sequence). V lost 5 bases and J lost 6, with 21 bases in between. Here the CDR3 DNA reads TGCAGTGCTGGGGGGCCTAGCCAGGGTGGGGATACGCAGTATTTT. It codes for CSAGGPSQGGDTQYF.